What follows are 31 T cell receptor beta chains derived from one specimen sequenced in a study of response to subunit inactivated influenza vaccine (dated 2018 in TCRdb). Receptor libraries were prepared by RT-PCR. Data came from an Illumina HiSeq 2500. TCRdb cleaned the public reads at Q25 with fastp, built clones with MiXCR and kept in-frame beta chains. Here each entry gathers all rows of one CDR3 protein and keeps the most common genes and DNA. The sample table shows 500,000 to 600,000 distinct CDR3 sequences, and 10% to 15% are seen once. The biggest ten clones account for around 13% of the sample. The time point label on this specimen signifies: approximately 40 days after influenza vaccine administration. The material sequenced was PBMCs from blood, taken more than 35 days after vaccination. These receptors originate from a middle-aged man who received an inactivated influenza vaccine. Donor details come from another sample of the same person, matched by shared clones.

This clonotype appeared a few times. The chain is built from TRBV9 and TRBJ1-2; unclear D gene. The CDR3 runs 14 residues. V gave up 4 bases and J gave up 4 bases, with 14 bases separating them. Germline CDR1 is SGDLS and CDR2 is YYNGEE. Written as DNA, the CDR3 is TGTGCCAGCAGCCAAGCTCGAAACGGCTATGGCTACACCTTC. As protein: CASSQARNGYGYTF.

The chain couples TRBV4-2 to TRBJ2-7, with D perhaps TRBD2 (5 bases). V lost 4 bases and J 2 bases, leaving 15 bases between the germline ends. Germline CDR1 reads LGHNA; CDR2 reads YNFKEQ. This CDR3 is built from 15 residues. The CDR3 is CASSPLEGVPYEQYF. The CDR3 DNA sequence: TGTGCCAGCAGCCCGTTAGAGGGAGTCCCCTACGAGCAGTACTTC.

Only one count was recorded for this clonotype. This chain links TRBV5-4 with TRBJ2-6; D gene uncertain. The CDR3 runs to 16 residues. The V and J ends lost 0 bases and 4 bases respectively, with 11 bases between them. Germline V lookup: CDR1 SGHNT, CDR2 YYREEE (reference sequence). The DNA of the CDR3 is TGTGCCAGCAGCTTGGGGGGTGAGACAGGGGCCAACGTCCTGACTTTC. Translation: CASSLGGETGANVLTF.

The sample holds a few counts of this clonotype. The chain combines TRBV6-5 with TRBJ2-6; D not resolved. The germline V gene encodes CDR1 MNHEY and CDR2 SVGAGI. The CDR3 length is 16 residues. Trimming took 2 bases from V and 0 from J, leaving 8 bases between them. The CDR3 nucleotides are TGTGCCAGCAGTTACCAGTTACTCTCTGGGGCCAACGTCCTGACTTTC. This gives the protein CASSYQLLSGANVLTF.

The chain combines TRBV7-9 with TRBJ1-4; 8 bases map to TRBD1. The CDR3 consists of 15 residues. After removal of 5 bases from V and 3 bases from J, the junction contained 5 bases not matched to a gene. The V gene's germline CDR1 is SEHNR and CDR2 FQNEAQ (reference sequence). Here the CDR3 reads CASSLGQEPNEKLFF. The CDR3 DNA is TGTGCCAGCAGCCTGGGACAGGAGCCTAATGAAAAACTGTTTTTT.

This sequence joins TRBV12-3 or TRBV12-4 and TRBJ1-1, with no clear D. Trimming removed 2 bases from V and 0 bases from J, with 13 bases in between. The CDR3 has 16 amino acids. The CDR3 loop reads CASSLSPQLLNTEAFF. The CDR3, as DNA: TGTGCCAGCAGTTTAAGTCCGCAGCTCTTGAACACTGAAGCTTTCTTT.

The chain joins TRBV30 to TRBJ2-1; a possible D gene is TRBD1 (6 bases). The CDR3 is 14 residues long. Trimming took off 6 bases at V and 7 bases at J, with 19 bases between the two ends. Germline V CDR1 and CDR2: GTSNPN, SVGIG (reference sequence). The DNA of the CDR3 is TGTGCCTGTAACTACGACCAGGGGTCGAATGAGCAGTTCTTC. Translated, it gives CACNYDQGSNEQFF.

This clonotype was seen only a few times. The chain is built from TRBV7-2 and TRBJ2-5; 7 bases map to TRBD1. The CDR3 length is 14 residues. V lost 5 bases to trimming and J lost 5 bases; unmatched junction nucleotides: 8. Per the germline V gene, CDR1 is SGHTA and CDR2 is FQGNSA. CDR3 sequence reads: CASSVHFRGETQYF. Here the CDR3 DNA reads TGTGCCAGCAGCGTTCACTTCAGGGGGGAGACCCAGTACTTC.

The rearrangement joins TRBV5-1 to TRBJ2-5; D is perhaps TRBD1 or TRBD2 (5 bases each). V lost 7 bases and J 2 bases, leaving 15 bases between the germline ends. There are 14 residues in the CDR3. Germline V gene sequence: CDR1 SGHRS, CDR2 YFSETQ. The DNA for the CDR3 is TGCGCCAGCGGACAAAATGGGGGACAAGAGACCCAGTACTTC. Its translation: CASGQNGGQETQYF. The full variable domain, rest sourced from reference TRBV5-1 and TRBJ2-5, is KAGVTQTPRYLIKTRGQQVTLSCSPISGHRSVSWYQQTPGQGLQFLFEYFSETQRNKGNFPGRFSGRQFSNSRSEMNVSTLELGDSALYLCASGQNGGQETQYFGPGTRLLVL.

As concerns this clonotype: The conserved phenylalanine or tryptophan is not found at the CDR3 terminus, so this likely reflects a read error. The V gene is TRBV6-2 or TRBV6-3, the J gene TRBJ2-3, with 9 bases lining up with TRBD1. Germline-derived CDR1 and CDR2 are MNHEY and SVGEGT. CDR3 length: 16 residues. J gave up 3 bases and V 5 bases, and 9 bases lay outside the gene matches. The CDR3 is CASSDNRGRPTDTQYY. CDR3 in DNA: TGTGCCAGCAGTGACAACAGGGGGCGGCCAACAGATACGCAGTATTAT.

The gene calls are TRBV20-1 and TRBJ2-7; D gene ambiguous. The CDR3 runs 14 residues. Trimming shortened V by 0 bases and J by 0 bases, and 9 bases separated the two germline ends. The germline V gene encodes CDR1 DFQATT and CDR2 SNEGSKA (reference sequence). CDR3 DNA: TGCAGTGCTAGAGATTCCCCGTTCTCCTACGAGCAGTACTTC. Residues: CSARDSPFSYEQYF.

In its sample, this clonotype was seen many times. The V and J genes are TRBV5-1 and TRBJ2-1, with D maybe TRBD2 (5 bases). The germline V and J ends were trimmed by 2 bases and 2 bases, with 14 bases remaining between them. This CDR3 spans 16 amino acids. Germline-derived CDR1 and CDR2 are SGHRS and YFSETQ. The CDR3 is CASSFAGGRTYNEQFF. CDR3 coding DNA: TGCGCCAGCAGCTTCGCCGGAGGACGAACCTACAATGAGCAGTTCTTC.

This chain links TRBV5-6 with TRBJ2-1; TRBD1 matches at 10 bases. Germline V CDR1 and CDR2: SGHDT, YYEEEE. Trimming removed 5 bases from V and 4 bases from J; junction bases left unmatched: 6. This CDR3 region has 15 residues. The CDR3 region is CASRRGTGAYNEQFF. CDR3 nucleotide sequence: TGTGCCAGCAGGCGGGGGACAGGGGCTTACAATGAGCAGTTCTTC.

This clonotype was seen a handful of times. This chain uses TRBV7-2 with TRBJ2-7; D is undetermined. CDR1 and CDR2 from the germline V gene are SGHTA and FQGNSA. V was trimmed by 5 bases and J by 3 bases, leaving 8 bases between them. This CDR3 comprises 12 residues. CDR3 sequence reads: CASSDGRYEQYF. In nucleotides, the CDR3 is TGTGCCAGCAGCGACGGGCGCTACGAGCAGTACTTC.

The chain carries TRBV6-5 and TRBJ2-1; 10 bases match TRBD2. Germline trimming cut 2 bases from V and 6 bases from J; bases unmatched to any gene: 10. The germline CDR1 and CDR2 sequences are MNHEY and SVGAGI. CDR3 length: 17 amino acids. This CDR3 reads CASSYRILAGAPNEQFF. DNA of the CDR3: TGTGCCAGCAGTTACCGCATTCTAGCGGGAGCCCCCAATGAGCAGTTCTTC.

At least ten counts were recorded for this clonotype. The rearrangement joins TRBV7-2 to TRBJ2-7; 13 bases align to TRBD2. CDR3 size: 15 residues. The germline gives CDR1 SGHTA, CDR2 FQGNSA. The ends lost 6 bases at V and 7 bases at J; junction bases unmatched: 9. This chain's CDR3 is CASRLLAGGPIEQYF. The CDR3 DNA reads TGTGCCAGCAGATTACTAGCGGGAGGGCCGATTGAGCAGTACTTC.

This clonotype was found a few times. This chain joins TRBV29-1 and TRBJ2-2; the D is unclear. This CDR3 has 13 residues. Between the trimmed V and J ends, which lost 4 bases and 1 base, there was a span of 7 bases. Germline CDR1 and CDR2: SQVTM and ANQGSEA. This CDR3 reads CSVVSGNTGELFF. The CDR3, as DNA: TGCAGCGTTGTCTCGGGGAACACCGGGGAGCTGTTTTTT.

Many counts were recorded for this clonotype. V is TRBV7-2 and J is TRBJ2-1; the D gene is possibly TRBD2 (5 bases). Trimming shortened V by 1 base and J by 9 bases, and 7 bases separated the two germline ends. The CDR3 consists of 12 residues. Germline assignment: CDR1 SGHTA and CDR2 FQGNSA. The CDR3 region has the DNA TGTGCCAGCAGCTTAGTAGAGGGTGAGCAGTTCTTC. Translation: CASSLVEGEQFF.

The chain employs TRBV4-1 and TRBJ2-2; D is perhaps TRBD1 or TRBD2 (5 bases each). There are 16 residues in the CDR3. From germline, CDR1 is MGHRA and CDR2 YSYEKL. Trimming removed 3 bases at V and 0 bases at J, with 11 bases between. CDR3 loop: CASSHWGPANTGELFF. As DNA, the CDR3 is TGCGCCAGCAGCCACTGGGGACCCGCGAACACCGGGGAGCTGTTTTTT.

In its sample, this clonotype was seen many times. J is TRBJ2-1 and V is TRBV6-2 or TRBV6-3; D unresolved. Germline V gene lookup returns CDR1 MNHEY and CDR2 SVGEGT. Trimming shortened V by 5 bases and J by 6 bases, and 5 bases separated the two germline ends. This CDR3 spans 11 amino acids. In DNA, the CDR3 is TGTGCCAGCAGTCGTCCCAATGAGCAGTTCTTC. It specifies CASSRPNEQFF.

This clonotype was seen a handful of times. CDR3 coding DNA: TGTGCCAGCAGTTCGGGACTGAGGCAGGATACGCAGTATTTT. Translated: CASSSGLRQDTQYF. The genes are TRBV6-5 and TRBJ2-3, with D possibly TRBD2 on 6 matching bases. The CDR3 is 14 amino acids. The germline gives CDR1 MNHEY, CDR2 SVGAGI. The ends were cut back, 4 bases at V and 6 bases at J, with 14 bases in the middle.

This clonotype occurred a few times. V and J are TRBV20-1 and TRBJ2-3; 9 nucleotides align to TRBD2. The V gene end was trimmed by 3 bases and the J gene end by 3 bases; junction bases not matched to a gene: 7. Germline V gene sequence: CDR1 DFQATT, CDR2 SNEGSKA (reference sequence). This CDR3 region has 15 residues. CDR3 nucleotides: TGCAGTGCTAGGGGGGGGACTAGCTTTACAGATACGCAGTATTTT. It translates to CSARGGTSFTDTQYF.

The chain recombines TRBV12-3 or TRBV12-4 with TRBJ1-5; no clear D gene. This CDR3 is 14 amino acids long. V was pared by 4 bases and J by 5 bases, with 12 bases between. CDR3 nucleotides: TGTGCCAGCAGTTCTACAGATTTCTATCAGCCCCAGCATTTT. It yields the protein CASSSTDFYQPQHF.

The V and J genes are TRBV19 and TRBJ2-7; D may match TRBD1 or TRBD2 (5 bases each). Germline V lookup: CDR1 LNHDA, CDR2 SQIVND (reference sequence). V was shortened by 5 bases and J by 6 bases, with 17 bases between the two germline ends. The CDR3 length is 14 residues. The CDR3 sequence is CASSPSTSGGEQYF. In DNA form, the CDR3 reads TGTGCCAGTAGTCCATCGACCTCTGGGGGCGAGCAGTACTTC.

The rearrangement uses TRBV29-1 and TRBJ2-7; TRBD2 matches 8 bases. J lost 12 bases, V lost 1 base, and 11 bases had no gene match. The CDR3 is made up of 13 amino acids. Per germline, CDR1 SQVTM and CDR2 ANQGSEA. The CDR3 region is CSVEAFSGSGVYF. CDR3 coding DNA: TGCAGCGTTGAAGCTTTCAGCGGGAGCGGCGTGTACTTC.

This rearrangement joins TRBV5-5 to TRBJ1-1; the D is unclear. The V gene lost 0 bases and the J gene lost 13 bases, with 13 bases spanning the gap. Per the germline V gene, CDR1 is SGHKS and CDR2 is YYEKEE (reference sequence). The CDR3 totals 12 residues. The CDR3 region has the DNA TGTGCCAGCAGCTTGGGGAGACTGGAGGATTTCTTT. Translated: CASSLGRLEDFF.

Only a few counts were recorded for this clonotype. The chain joins TRBV20-1 to TRBJ2-7; a possible D gene is TRBD2 (6 bases). From germline, CDR1 is DFQATT and CDR2 SNEGSKA (reference sequence). The CDR3 extends over 12 amino acids. Trimming shortened V by 8 bases and J by 0 bases, and 11 bases separated the two germline ends. The CDR3 nucleotides read TGCAGTTTGACTAGAAGCTCCTACGAGCAGTACTTC. It translates to CSLTRSSYEQYF.

The sample holds a few counts of this clonotype. The chain is built from TRBV11-1 and TRBJ2-4; 9 bases map to TRBD2. Germline assignment: CDR1 SGHAT and CDR2 FQDESV (reference sequence). The length of the CDR3 is 19 residues. Unmatched junction bases numbered 10, after V lost 1 base and J lost 0 bases. The CDR3 protein is CASSLGRTSDRLAKNIQYF. The CDR3 nucleotides are TGTGCCAGCAGCTTAGGACGGACTAGCGATCGGCTAGCCAAAAACATTCAGTACTTC.

This clonotype has a handful of counts. The chain is built from TRBV7-9 and TRBJ2-7, with a tentative D call TRBD1 (6 bases). The V gene lost 6 bases and the J gene lost 3 bases, with 15 bases spanning the gap. This CDR3 is 14 amino acids long. Germline assignment: CDR1 SEHNR and CDR2 FQNEAQ (reference sequence). The CDR3 region has the DNA TGTGCCAGCAGTTTGCAGGGGAAAAGCTACGAGCAGTACTTC. Protein sequence: CASSLQGKSYEQYF.

This clonotype was seen only a few times. This chain uses TRBV7-9 with TRBJ2-1, with D perhaps matching TRBD2 (6 bases). CDR3 length: 12 amino acids. V dropped 0 bases and J dropped 9 bases, with 6 bases sitting between them. Germline lookup yields CDR1 SEHNR and CDR2 FQNEAQ (reference sequence). CDR3 in DNA: TGTGCCAGCAGCTTAGCTAGCGGTGAGCAGTTCTTC. This sequence encodes CASSLASGEQFF.

Only a few counts were recorded for this clonotype. CDR3 residues: CASSYGRPGGPTDTQYF. CDR3 DNA: TGTGCCAGCAGTTACGGGAGGCCGGGGGGACCCACAGATACGCAGTATTTT. The chain carries TRBV6-5 and TRBJ2-3; 7 positions match TRBD2. This CDR3 is built from 17 residues. Germline trimming cut 2 bases from V and 2 bases from J; bases unmatched to any gene: 10. Looked up from germline, CDR1 is MNHEY and CDR2 is SVGAGI.